The 9 T cell receptor beta chains presented below share a single source sample, sequenced in a study of blood T cell repertoires in COVID-19. Clones were sequenced by immunoSEQ multiplex PCR, and TCRdb holds only the in-frame ones, with some missing. The repertoire holds a few hundred thousand clones, with 88% as singletons. The sequenced material came from peripheral blood. The receptors shown here come from a woman aged 25 to 39 with COVID-19, enrolled during active disease.

V is TRBV7-2 and J is TRBJ1-2; tentatively, D is TRBD1 (6 bases). Trimming stripped 5 bases from V and 8 bases from J, with 12 bases between. From germline, CDR1 is SGHTA and CDR2 FQGNSA. The CDR3 is 12 amino acids. CDR3 loop: CASSGQGLGYTF. The CDR3 nucleotides read TGTGCCAGCAGCGGGCAGGGGCTGGGCTACACCTTC.

CDR3 nucleotide sequence: TGTGCCAGCAGTTTGGGGACAGGGGGCGGAGGTGGCTACACCTTC. As protein: CASSLGTGGGGGYTF. The chain links TRBV27 to TRBJ1-2; 12 nucleotides agree with TRBD1. Unmatched junction bases numbered 6, after V lost 3 bases and J lost 7 bases. From germline, CDR1 is MNHEY and CDR2 SMNVEV (reference sequence). The CDR3 consists of 15 residues.

The chain uses TRBV7-2 and TRBJ1-3, with D unresolved. The germline V and J ends were trimmed by 1 base and 2 bases, with 6 bases remaining between them. This CDR3 is built from 14 residues. CDR1 is SGHTA and CDR2 is FQGNSA in the germline V gene. CDR3 nucleotides: TGTGCCAGCAGCTTAGTTTCAGCTGGAAACACCATATATTTT. Translated: CASSLVSAGNTIYF. Full variable domain (missing parts from reference TRBV7-2 and TRBJ1-3): GAGVSQSPSNKVTEKGKDVELRCDPISGHTALYWYRQSLGQGLEFLIYFQGNSAPDKSGLPSDRFSAERTGGSVSTLTIQRTQQEDSAVYLCASSLVSAGNTIYFGEGSWLTVV.

This rearrangement joins TRBV2 to TRBJ1-4; 9 bases line up with TRBD1. This CDR3 contains 12 residues. The V gene's germline CDR1 is SNHLY and CDR2 FYNNEI. The junction had 4 bases not matched to a gene; V was cut back by 1 base and J by 16 bases. In nucleotides, the CDR3 is TGTGCCAGCAGTGAAGGAGGACAGGGGAGGTTTTTT. This encodes CASSEGGQGRFF.

The V and J genes are TRBV18 and TRBJ2-5; 8 bases match TRBD2. J gave up 3 bases and V 2 bases, and 2 bases lay outside the gene matches. Germline assignment: CDR1 KGHSH and CDR2 LQKENI. The CDR3 is made up of 14 amino acids. Here the CDR3 DNA reads TGTGCCAGCTCACCAACTAGCGGAGAAGAGACCCAGTACTTC. Its translation: CASSPTSGEETQYF. Supplemented by reference TRBV18 and TRBJ2-5, the full variable domain reads NAGVMQNPRHLVRRRGQEARLRCSPMKGHSHVYWYRQLPEEGLKFMVYLQKENIIDESGMPKERFSAEFPKEGPSILRIQQVVRGDSAAYFCASSPTSGEETQYFGPGTRLLVL.

V and J are TRBV21-1 and TRBJ1-1; no check of the table's D call, TRBD1, against the DNA was made. TRBV21-1 is recorded as a pseudogene. The CDR3 length is 14 residues. CDR3 sequence reads: CASSMRGQNTEAFF. The CDR3 DNA reads as TGTGCCAGCAGCATGAGGGGGCAGAACACTGAAGCTTTCTTT.

This chain links TRBV4-1 with TRBJ1-4; D might be TRBD1 (6 bases). CDR3 size: 15 residues. The germline V gene has CDR1 MGHRA and CDR2 YSYEKL. Trimming left V 2 bases short and J 8 bases short, with 15 bases between. The CDR3 sequence is CASSQKGPGVEKLFF. CDR3 DNA: TGCGCCAGCAGCCAAAAAGGTCCAGGGGTGGAAAAACTGTTTTTT.

The V call is TRBV11-3, the J call TRBJ2-7, with 7 bases that match TRBD2. Germline CDR1 is SGHNT and CDR2 is YENEEA. There are 16 residues in the CDR3. Trimming cost V 4 bases and J 3 bases; bases outside gene matches: 12. The CDR3 loop is CASSSTGGPSVYEQYF. The CDR3 bases are TGTGCCAGCAGCTCAACGGGGGGTCCAAGTGTCTACGAGCAGTACTTC.

This clone came up once. This chain connects TRBV10-3 to TRBJ2-1; 9 bases match TRBD2. Germline CDR1 reads ENHRY; CDR2 reads SYGVKD. CDR3 length: 16 residues. Germline trimming cut 2 bases from V and 4 bases from J; bases unmatched to any gene: 6. The CDR3 protein is CAISETERGEYNEQFF. CDR3 in DNA: TGTGCCATCAGTGAGACCGAGCGGGGGGAGTACAATGAGCAGTTCTTC.